Below, 23 T cell receptor beta chains from the same sample are listed, as sequenced in a study of control samples from healthy donors and cancer patients. Measured with immunoSEQ multiplex PCR; TCRdb has only the in-frame clones, and not every one. This table has some 67,000 clones, over 75% appearing once. Sequences were obtained from PBMCs. The receptors derive from a woman aged 45-65 years with head and neck cancer.

CDR3 loop: CASRATGGVNEAFF. CDR3 bases: TGTGCCAGCAGAGCGACAGGGGGCGTAAATGAAGCTTTCTTT. The rearrangement uses TRBV3-1 (or the pseudogene TRBV3-2) and TRBJ1-1; 10 nucleotides match TRBD1. Germline V lookup: CDR1 LGHDT, CDR2 YNNKEL (reference sequence). The length of the CDR3 is 14 residues. V shed 6 bases and J 7 bases; nucleotides not matched to a gene: 8.

This clone appeared a single time. The chain has TRBV7-9 and TRBJ2-3; 12 nucleotides match TRBD2. Unmatched junction bases numbered 14, after V lost 7 bases and J lost 6 bases. The CDR3 has 17 residues. Germline V gene lookup returns CDR1 SEHNR and CDR2 FQNEAQ (reference sequence). CDR3 bases: TGTGCCAGCACCGAACCTCGGCTAGCGGGGGGGATGGATACGCAGTATTTT. Its protein product is CASTEPRLAGGMDTQYF.

The chain employs TRBV6-2 or TRBV6-3 and TRBJ2-5; 12 bases agree with TRBD2. Germline CDR1 MNHEY, CDR2 SVGEGT. CDR3 size: 17 residues. V lost 5 bases, J lost 4 bases, and 11 bases stayed unmatched. The CDR3 nucleotides are TGTGCCAGCAGTCGGAACTTAGGACTAGCGGGGCGAGAGACCCAGTACTTC. Protein: CASSRNLGLAGRETQYF.

The chain is built from TRBV5-6 and TRBJ2-5, with 13 bases aligning to TRBD2. V gave up 4 bases and J gave up 5 bases; unmatched junction bases: 14. This CDR3 is 18 amino acids long. Germline V gene lookup returns CDR1 SGHDT and CDR2 YYEEEE. The CDR3 DNA reads as TGTGCCAGCAGCGCCAAGACTAGCGGGGGGCTCCCGAGGGAGACCCAGTACTTC. Residues: CASSAKTSGGLPRETQYF.

The rearrangement joins TRBV4-1 to TRBJ1-5; D is unresolved. Germline CDR1 MGHRA, CDR2 YSYEKL. The V end lost 2 bases, the J end lost 0 bases, and 8 bases lay between the germline ends. CDR3 size: 15 residues. The CDR3 region is CASSQSPISNQPQHF. In DNA, the CDR3 is TGCGCCAGCAGCCAATCCCCGATTAGCAATCAGCCCCAGCATTTT.

V gene TRBV30 combines with J gene TRBJ1-3; the D is unclear. V lost 6 bases and J 2 bases, leaving 8 bases between the germline ends. CDR3 length: 12 residues. CDR1 and CDR2 (germline): GTSNPN, SVGIG (reference sequence). The CDR3 spells CACFFTGNTIYF. In DNA form, the CDR3 reads TGTGCCTGTTTTTTTACTGGAAACACCATATATTTT. Full variable domain (outside the CDR3, taken from reference TRBV30 and TRBJ1-3): SQTIHQWPATLVQPVGSPLSLECTVEGTSNPNLYWYRQAAGRGLQLLFYSVGIGQISSEVPQNLSASRPQDRQFILSSKKLLLSDSGFYLCACFFTGNTIYFGEGSWLTVV.

This rearrangement joins TRBV19 to TRBJ2-7, with D possibly being TRBD1 or TRBD2 (6 bases each). With 6 bases removed from V and 2 bases from J, the gap between germline ends came to 20 bases. The CDR3 runs to 16 residues. The germline CDR1 and CDR2 sequences are LNHDA and SQIVND (reference sequence). CDR3 amino acids: CASSSILFGGPYEQYF. The CDR3 DNA is TGTGCCAGTAGCAGTATATTGTTTGGGGGGCCCTACGAGCAGTACTTC.

Regarding this clone: Other DNA sequences from this sample encode an identical CDR3 as well. This chain joins TRBV4-3 and TRBJ2-4; weak D call: TRBD2 (5 bases). Germline CDR1 and CDR2: LGHNA and YSLEER. Deletions cut 4 bases from V and 0 bases from J, with 25 bases between. The CDR3 is 20 residues long. The CDR3: CASSPVPSGSGLGAKNIQYF. The CDR3 nucleotides read TGCGCCAGCAGCCCAGTTCCCTCCGGCTCGGGGTTAGGAGCCAAAAACATTCAGTACTTC.

The J gene is TRBJ2-1, the V gene TRBV18; D is possibly TRBD2 (6 bases). The CDR3 spans 15 residues. The V end was cut by 3 bases, the J end by 5 bases, with 14 bases between. CDR1 is KGHSH and CDR2 is LQKENI in the germline V gene. The CDR3 is CASSPPGLRDNEQFF. The CDR3 DNA reads as TGTGCCAGCTCACCGCCGGGACTGCGGGACAATGAGCAGTTCTTC.

This clone was picked up a small number of times. This chain links TRBV2 with TRBJ2-1; tentatively, D is TRBD1 (5 bases). The CDR3 consists of 13 residues. Trimming removed 6 bases from V and 7 bases from J, with 13 bases in between. Germline CDR1 SNHLY, CDR2 FYNNEI. The CDR3 protein is CASSSQVGNEQFF. CDR3 sequence (DNA): TGTGCCAGCAGCTCACAGGTTGGGAATGAGCAGTTCTTC.

The rearrangement uses TRBV4-3 and TRBJ1-1; tentatively, D is TRBD1 (5 bases). From germline, CDR1 is LGHNA and CDR2 YSLEER. The CDR3 runs 15 residues. Trimming removed 3 bases from V and 2 bases from J, with 13 bases in between. The CDR3: CASSQGVGVNTEAFF. CDR3 in DNA: TGCGCCAGCAGCCAGGGGGTAGGGGTAAACACTGAAGCTTTCTTT.

The chain uses TRBV9 and TRBJ2-1; D is perhaps TRBD1 or TRBD2 (5 bases each). The CDR3 extends over 15 amino acids. The V end lost 3 bases, the J end lost 0 bases, and 10 bases lay between the germline ends. Per the germline V gene, CDR1 is SGDLS and CDR2 is YYNGEE. Written as DNA, the CDR3 is TGTGCCAGCAGCGGAGGGGCTAGCTCCTACAATGAGCAGTTCTTC. Residues: CASSGGASSYNEQFF.

The chain employs TRBV5-6 and TRBJ1-5; perhaps TRBD1 as D (5 bases). The CDR3 contains 16 residues. V lost 2 bases and J 0 bases, leaving 12 bases between the germline ends. Germline V lookup: CDR1 SGHDT, CDR2 YYEEEE. CDR3 in DNA: TGTGCCAGCAGCTTCGGGGGGAGTTATAGCAATCAGCCCCAGCATTTT. It specifies CASSFGGSYSNQPQHF.

The chain employs TRBV15 and TRBJ1-2; D is unresolved. From germline, CDR1 is LNHNV and CDR2 YYDKDF (reference sequence). The CDR3 has 15 residues. V dropped 0 bases and J dropped 0 bases, with 8 bases sitting between them. DNA of the CDR3: TGTGCCACCAGCAGAGAGGCGCAAGCTAACTATGGCTACACCTTC. This translates into CATSREAQANYGYTF.

The chain has TRBV7-9 and TRBJ1-1, with D unresolved. Per germline, CDR1 SEHNR and CDR2 FQNEAQ (reference sequence). The V end was cut by 2 bases, the J end by 1 base, with 5 bases between. This CDR3 has 13 amino acids. The CDR3 region is CASSLSKNTEAFF. The CDR3 region has the DNA TGTGCCAGCAGCTTAAGCAAGAACACTGAAGCTTTCTTT.

The chain has TRBV27 and TRBJ1-1; D perhaps matches TRBD1 (5 bases). CDR1 is MNHEY, CDR2 SMNVEV, per germline (reference sequence). V was pared by 3 bases and J by 3 bases, with 14 bases between. The CDR3 has 15 residues. Here the CDR3 DNA reads TGTGCCAGCAGTTTCCAGGGAATAGGTGACACTGAAGCTTTCTTT. Its translation is CASSFQGIGDTEAFF.

V gene TRBV9 combines with J gene TRBJ1-2; 7 bases are shared with TRBD1. This CDR3 contains 15 residues. Germline CDR1 is SGDLS and CDR2 is YYNGEE. V was pared by 4 bases and J by 4 bases, with 10 bases of the junction left unmatched. CDR3 coding DNA: TGTGCCAGCAGCCCGGGACAGCAGACTGGCTATGGCTACACCTTC. Its translation is CASSPGQQTGYGYTF.

J is TRBJ1-2 and V is TRBV28; TRBD1 might be the D (6 bases). The ends were cut back, 8 bases at V and 8 bases at J, with 21 bases in the middle. This CDR3 comprises 14 residues. CDR1 is MDHEN, CDR2 SYDVKM, per germline. DNA for the CDR3: TGTGCCAGCGCCTCTTGGGGGGGGCAAGGGGGCTACACCTTC. This sequence encodes CASASWGGQGGYTF.

The genes are TRBV2 and TRBJ2-7; D gene uncertain. CDR3 length equals 14 residues. CDR1 is SNHLY, CDR2 FYNNEI, per germline. The V end was cut by 1 base, the J end by 2 bases, with 9 bases between. CDR3 coding DNA: TGTGCCAGCAGTGAAGGGCCCCCCGCCTACGAGCAGTACTTC. It codes for CASSEGPPAYEQYF.

The rearrangement uses TRBV30 and TRBJ2-7; TRBD2 is a possible D gene (7 bases). The CDR3 has 15 amino acids. Between the trimmed V and J ends, which lost 2 bases and 1 base, there was a span of 15 bases. Germline-derived CDR1 and CDR2 are GTSNPN and SVGIG (reference sequence). This CDR3 reads CAWSRIGGQSYEQYF. The CDR3 DNA reads as TGTGCCTGGAGTAGAATCGGGGGGCAATCCTACGAGCAGTACTTC.

The chain has TRBV5-5 and TRBJ1-1; D gene ambiguous. Germline V lookup: CDR1 SGHKS, CDR2 YYEKEE (reference sequence). V was cut by 0 bases and J by 1 base, with 7 bases left in between. This CDR3 is 14 amino acids long. CDR3 protein: CASSLALGNTEAFF. The DNA for the CDR3 is TGTGCCAGCAGCTTGGCCCTGGGGAACACTGAAGCTTTCTTT.

This chain connects TRBV6-1 to TRBJ2-3; 8 bases map to TRBD2. There are 16 residues in the CDR3. J lost 2 bases, V lost 2 bases, and 6 bases had no gene match. The germline CDR1 and CDR2 sequences are MNHNS and SASEGT. CDR3 in amino acids: CASSELSGGYTDTQYF. CDR3 nucleotides: TGTGCCAGCAGTGAACTCAGCGGGGGATACACAGATACGCAGTATTTT.

The gene calls are TRBV5-1 and TRBJ2-1; no reliable D call. The CDR3 runs to 11 residues. The V end was cut by 5 bases, the J end by 7 bases, with 7 bases between. Germline loops: CDR1 SGHRS, CDR2 YFSETQ. For the CDR3, the DNA is TGCGCCAGCAGTGGGCGGAATGAGCAGTTCTTC. It encodes CASSGRNEQFF.